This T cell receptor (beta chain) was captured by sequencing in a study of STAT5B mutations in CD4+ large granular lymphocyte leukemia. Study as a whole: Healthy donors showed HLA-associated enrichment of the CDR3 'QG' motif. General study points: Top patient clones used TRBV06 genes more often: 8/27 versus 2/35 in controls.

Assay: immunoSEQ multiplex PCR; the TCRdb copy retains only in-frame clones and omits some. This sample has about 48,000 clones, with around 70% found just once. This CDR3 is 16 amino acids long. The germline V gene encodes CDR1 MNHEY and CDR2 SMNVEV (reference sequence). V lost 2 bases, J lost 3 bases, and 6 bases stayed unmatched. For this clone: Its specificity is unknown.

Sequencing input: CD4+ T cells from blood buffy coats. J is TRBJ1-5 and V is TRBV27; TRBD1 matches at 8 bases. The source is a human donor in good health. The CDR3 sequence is CASSLGTGHFNQPQHF. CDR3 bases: TGTGCCAGCAGTTTAGGGACAGGACATTTCAATCAGCCCCAGCATTTT.